This T cell receptor beta chain was obtained from a study of blood T cell repertoires in COVID-19 (TCRdb year 2020). For the study in its entirety: Samples covering the acute and convalescent phases of COVID-19 were provided by collaborators in the United States, Italy and Spain. The samples were drawn from the first 160 participants of the ongoing ImmuneRACE study and from over a thousand subjects provided by 6 global collaborators. A de-identified subject ID, COVID-19 status, age in years and sex were almost always included in the sample metadata. Where HLA class I and class II types were available, the types were taken from metadata supplied by the sample provider, not from assay-based typing. The material from the prospective study consisted of cDNA or gDNA derived from T cells, B-cell-depleted T cells, or PBMCs. The dataset comprised deeply sampled blood TCRbeta repertoires from subjects exposed to, actively infected with, or recovered from COVID-19. A freely available public database, intended as a resource for researchers studying the immune response to SARS-CoV-2, is where the repertoires were released. General study outcomes and caveats: The quantity of clinical and demographic metadata differed by source and by participant and was supplied without curation.

Whole blood was collected in K2EDTA tubes by collaborating institutions according to the institutions' own protocols. For TCRbeta analysis, collaborators shipped samples in one of three forms: frozen whole blood, isolated PBMCs, or DNA extracted from either of those sample types. TCRbeta CDR3 regions were amplified from genomic DNA using the immunoSEQ Assay, a bias-controlled multiplex PCR. Turning to the authors' computational methods: Within the assay, amplification of reference gene primers was used to estimate how many nucleated cells each sample contained. To quantify the absolute abundance of each unique TCRbeta CDR3 rearrangement, sequence reads were collapsed and filtered. For each sample, productive Simpson clonality was calculated by taking the square root of Simpson's diversity index across productive rearrangements. TCRdb holds this immuneACCESS table with in-frame rearrangements only. Some clones are missing; in checked studies, unresolved V genes explain under half, and the rest has no known cause. V and J calls and clone size follow that table, whereas D and trimming were derived from the DNA. This sample holds about 100,000 clones; roughly three quarters were observed only once. 24% of the sample belongs to the ten largest clones.

About this clone: The clone's antigen remains unknown. Per-base qualities were not stored, and no clone one base away is much larger.

Specimen: peripheral blood. The TCR was taken from a human donor in a cohort sampled during active COVID-19.

The CDR3 region: CASRTLSNQPQHF. In nucleotides, the sequence is TGTGCCAGCCGGACACTTAGCAATCAGCCCCAGCATTTT. The rearrangement combines TRBV6-5 with TRBJ1-5; a tentative D call is TRBD1 (5 bases match). The germline V gene specifies MNHEY as CDR1 and SVGAGI as CDR2. V and J are truncated by 8 bases and 0 bases respectively, leaving an intervening sequence of 8 bases. The CDR3 goes from the cysteine to the phenylalanine over 13 residues. The entry retains the CDR3 DNA only, 39 bases that are in frame from base 1.